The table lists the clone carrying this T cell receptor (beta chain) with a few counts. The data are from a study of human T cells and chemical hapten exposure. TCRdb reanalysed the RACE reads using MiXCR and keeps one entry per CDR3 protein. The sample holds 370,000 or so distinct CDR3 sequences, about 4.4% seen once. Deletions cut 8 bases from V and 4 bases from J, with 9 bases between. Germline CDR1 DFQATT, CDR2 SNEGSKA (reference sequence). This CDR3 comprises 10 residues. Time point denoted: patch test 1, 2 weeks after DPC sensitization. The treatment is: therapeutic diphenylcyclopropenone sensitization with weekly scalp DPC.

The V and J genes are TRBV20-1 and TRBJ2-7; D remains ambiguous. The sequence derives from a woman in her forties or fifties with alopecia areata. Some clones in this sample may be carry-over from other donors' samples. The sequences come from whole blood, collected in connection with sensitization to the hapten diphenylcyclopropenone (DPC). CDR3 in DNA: TGCAGTTCGGACGGTTACGAGCAGTACTTC. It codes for CSSDGYEQYF.